This TCR beta chain was recovered during a study of shared clonotypes between healthy human individuals. CDR3 length equals 13 residues. V shed 9 bases and J 4 bases; nucleotides not matched to a gene: 6. Per germline, CDR1 MDHEN and CDR2 SYDVKM. The method was immunoSEQ multiplex PCR; TCRdb's version includes in-frame clones alone and lacks a portion of them. Among over a million clones, approximately 98% were seen once, and the ten largest hold roughly 0.4%. Sequencing used naive CD4+ T cells sorted from blood. Subset: CD45RA+ positively selected. The V and J genes are TRBV28 and TRBJ2-1, with TRBD1 matching 7 bases. This TCR came from a man aged 30 to 39 in good health. The CDR3 DNA reads TGTGCCAGTGAGGACAGGCCGTACAATGAGCAGTTCTTC. It translates to CASEDRPYNEQFF.